The rows below give T cell receptor beta chains drawn from one sample of a study of blood T cell repertoires in COVID-19. TCRdb keeps only in-frame clones here, not all; method: immunoSEQ multiplex PCR. The sample has around 150,000 clones, approximately 80% seen once. The sample taken for sequencing was peripheral blood. The receptor source for this set is a woman between 45 and 60 years old with acute or convalescent COVID-19. Each CDR3 is given with its conserved first and last residue. D genes are given only for firm matches. Size tells how often a clone was seen (once, few, many) or the class of an expanded clone, and some rows leave it out.

D: TRBD1; J: TRBJ1-6; V: TRBV5-6; size: .; DNA: TGTGCCAGCAGCTCCAGGGGGCACGGCTCACCCCTCCACTTT; CDR3: CASSSRGHGSPLHF
D: .; J: TRBJ1-2; V: TRBV7-2; size: .; DNA: TGTGCCAGCAGCCCACGATCAGGCAGGGACTATGGCTACACCTTC; CDR3: CASSPRSGRDYGYTF
D: .; J: TRBJ1-2; V: TRBV13; size: .; DNA: TGTGCCATCAGGGAATCGGGTCCTAGGGGCTACACCTTC; CDR3: CAIRESGPRGYTF
D: TRBD1; J: TRBJ1-2; V: TRBV6-6; size: .; DNA: TGTGCCAGCAGTCTACAACCCCGGACAGGGAAGGGTAACTATGGCTACACCTTC; CDR3: CASSLQPRTGKGNYGYTF
D: .; J: TRBJ1-1; V: TRBV2; size: few; DNA: TGTGCCAGCAGTGGATCCCTCGACGGGACTGAAGCTTTCTTT; CDR3: CASSGSLDGTEAFF
D: .; J: TRBJ1-2; V: TRBV5-6; size: .; DNA: TGTGCCAGCAGCCCGGATGCAAGGAAACTCGGGTATTATGGCTACACCTTC; CDR3: CASSPDARKLGYYGYTF
D: .; J: TRBJ2-3; V: TRBV12-3/TRBV12-4; size: .; DNA: TGTGCCACAAGAGGGGGGGCAGGAGATACGCAGTATTTT; CDR3: CATRGGAGDTQYF
D: .; J: TRBJ2-1; V: TRBV19; size: .; DNA: TGTGCCAGTAGTATGGGCGGGGCCGATGAGCAGTTCTTC; CDR3: CASSMGGADEQFF
D: TRBD1; J: TRBJ2-7; V: TRBV3-1/TRBV3-2; size: .; DNA: TGTGCCAGCGGTCGACAGGGAGTCGACGAGCAGTACTTC; CDR3: CASGRQGVDEQYF
D: .; J: TRBJ1-2; V: TRBV7-8; size: .; DNA: TGTGCCAGCAGCCCTCAGGGAGGGGGAAACTATGGCTACACCTTC; CDR3: CASSPQGGGNYGYTF
D: .; J: TRBJ2-3; V: TRBV14; size: .; DNA: TGTGCCAGCAGCCAAGATCGTGGGGGGGCCCCGGATACGCAGTATTTT; CDR3: CASSQDRGGAPDTQYF
D: TRBD2; J: TRBJ2-3; V: TRBV9; size: .; DNA: TGTGCCAGCAGCGTTAGCGGGGGGGCCTCCACAGATACGCAGTATTTT; CDR3: CASSVSGGASTDTQYF
D: TRBD1; J: TRBJ1-1; V: TRBV7-9; size: .; DNA: TGTGCCAGCAACGGGGACAGGGCGCCGGGGATTGAAGCTTTCTTT; CDR3: CASNGDRAPGIEAFF
D: .; J: TRBJ2-3; V: TRBV4-1; size: .; DNA: TGCGCCAGCAGCCTCGACTACCAGGAAGTCTCAGATACGCAGTATTTT; CDR3: CASSLDYQEVSDTQYF
D: TRBD1; J: TRBJ2-1; V: TRBV24-1; size: .; DNA: TGTGCCACCAGCAAGGACAGGGCCTCCTACAATGAGCAGTTCTTC; CDR3: CATSKDRASYNEQFF
D: .; J: TRBJ1-1; V: TRBV12-3/TRBV12-4; size: .; DNA: TGTGCCAGCAGTCGCCGGGAGAATGAAGCTTTCTTT; CDR3: CASSRRENEAFF
D: .; J: TRBJ2-3; V: TRBV19; size: .; DNA: TGTGCCAGTACGCCAGGTAGCACAGATACGCAGTATTTT; CDR3: CASTPGSTDTQYF
D: TRBD1; J: TRBJ1-2; V: TRBV7-3; size: .; DNA: TGTGCCAGCAGCTTATCCACAGGGGAGGCCTATGGCTACACCTTC; CDR3: CASSLSTGEAYGYTF
D: .; J: TRBJ1-2; V: TRBV6-2/TRBV6-3; size: once; DNA: TGTGCCAGCAGCAGGGAGGCAGGCCGCGGCTACACCTTC; CDR3: CASSREAGRGYTF
D: .; J: TRBJ1-1; V: TRBV5-4; size: .; DNA: TGTGCCAGCAGCTTGGTTACAGCCTCAAACACTGAAGCTTTCTTT; CDR3: CASSLVTASNTEAFF
D: TRBD1; J: TRBJ1-2; V: TRBV30; size: .; DNA: TGTGCCTGGAGTCCGGGACAGGGCCACTATGGCTACACCTTC; CDR3: CAWSPGQGHYGYTF
D: TRBD2; J: TRBJ2-3; V: TRBV4-3; size: .; DNA: TGCGCCAGCAGCCAAGTGGCTAGCGGGGGATTCACAGATACGCAGTATTTT; CDR3: CASSQVASGGFTDTQYF
D: .; J: TRBJ1-1; V: TRBV29-1; size: .; DNA: TGCAGCGTTGCGGAAGGGGACACTGAAGCTTTCTTT; CDR3: CSVAEGDTEAFF
D: .; J: TRBJ2-5; V: TRBV6-2/TRBV6-3; size: few; DNA: TGTGCCAGCAGCGAGGGAGGGGGAATCCAAGAGACCCAGTACTTC; CDR3: CASSEGGGIQETQYF
D: .; J: TRBJ2-7; V: TRBV21-1; size: .; DNA: TGTGCCAGCAGCAGTAGGACAGGGGGGGTAGTCGAGCAGTACTTC; CDR3: CASSSRTGGVVEQYF
D: .; J: TRBJ1-1; V: TRBV30; size: .; DNA: TGTGCTATGAGACATCTGAACACTGAAGCTTTCTTT; CDR3: CAMRHLNTEAFF
D: .; J: TRBJ1-5; V: TRBV3-1/TRBV3-2; size: .; DNA: TGTGCCAGCAGCCAAGGGGGCAAGGGCAATCAGCCCCAGCATTTT; CDR3: CASSQGGKGNQPQHF